Each of the 21 T cell receptor beta chains below was sequenced from the same sample in a study of blood T cells in healthy people across ages. A second PCR, run for 7 to 11 cycles, used a sample-barcoded 5' primer plus a J-beta primer mix. Using its own MiXCR run on the 5' RACE reads, TCRdb lists one record per CDR3 protein. The sample lists 850,000 or so distinct CDR3 sequences; more than 25% were seen once. Sequenced material: blood. These receptors all come from an elderly woman in good health.

The chain links TRBV11-2 to TRBJ1-2, with unresolved D. The CDR3 is 14 residues long. Germline values: CDR1 SGHAT, CDR2 FQNNGV. Trimming pared 6 bases from V and 0 bases from J, leaving 11 bases between. The CDR3 nucleotides are TGTGCCAGCAGAGGGCTCTTCGCTAACTATGGCTACACCTTC. This sequence encodes CASRGLFANYGYTF.

This clonotype was observed at least ten times. The rearrangement links TRBV20-1 to TRBJ2-1; a possible D gene is TRBD2 (7 bases). The CDR3 is 15 amino acids. Germline V gene lookup returns CDR1 DFQATT and CDR2 SNEGSKA (reference sequence). V was clipped by 0 bases and J by 5 bases, with 14 bases between them. The CDR3 DNA reads as TGCAGTGCTAGAGATCCGCGGGGGCCCAACAATGAGCAGTTCTTC. Protein sequence: CSARDPRGPNNEQFF.

This clonotype was observed a few times. The chain combines TRBV4-3 with TRBJ1-6, with D hard to call. The CDR3 has 14 residues. Germline V gives CDR1 LGHNA, CDR2 YSLEER. Deletions cut 2 bases from V and 9 bases from J, with 11 bases between. The CDR3 coding sequence is TGCGCCAGCAGCCAACCCGCGAAGGGTTCACCCCTCCACTTT. Its translation: CASSQPAKGSPLHF.

This clonotype has at least ten counts. CDR3 amino acids: CASSLIRGLQGETQYF. CDR3 sequence (DNA): TGTGCCAGCAGCTTAATCCGGGGCCTACAGGGAGAGACCCAGTACTTC. This sequence joins TRBV7-9 and TRBJ2-5; possibly TRBD1 for D (6 bases). The CDR3 contains 16 residues. V lost 2 bases and J lost 4, with 17 bases in between. Germline CDR1 is SEHNR and CDR2 is FQNEAQ (reference sequence).

This clonotype was recorded many times. This rearrangement joins TRBV20-1 to TRBJ2-1, with 11 bases fitting TRBD2. The germline gives CDR1 DFQATT, CDR2 SNEGSKA (reference sequence). Trimming cost V 3 bases and J 4 bases; bases outside gene matches: 8. CDR3 length equals 16 residues. The CDR3, as DNA: TGCAGTGCTAGCCCACCGGGACTAGCGGTGTACAATGAGCAGTTCTTC. Residues: CSASPPGLAVYNEQFF.

This clonotype was seen ten or more times. CDR3 amino acids: CASTPALLMGGPETQYF. For the CDR3, the DNA is TGTGCCAGCACCCCTGCGCTATTGATGGGGGGGCCTGAGACCCAGTACTTC. The rearrangement joins TRBV7-2 to TRBJ2-5; tentatively, D is TRBD2 (7 bases). The V gene lost 7 bases and the J gene lost 5 bases, with 26 bases spanning the gap. The CDR3 is 17 amino acids. Germline lookup yields CDR1 SGHTA and CDR2 FQGNSA. The complete variable domain, with remaining parts taken from reference TRBV7-2 and TRBJ2-5, reads GAGVSQSPSNKVTEKGKDVELRCDPISGHTALYWYRQSLGQGLEFLIYFQGNSAPDKSGLPSDRFSAERTGGSVSTLTIQRTQQEDSAVYLCASTPALLMGGPETQYFGPGTRLLVL.

This clonotype showed up just once. At one of its ends the junction is not consistent with the germline gene, which may arise from a read error. The J gene is TRBJ2-1, the V gene TRBV9; D tentatively reads TRBD1 or TRBD2 (5 bases each). Germline V gene sequence: CDR1 SGDLS, CDR2 YYNGEE. This CDR3 is 15 amino acids long. The CDR3 region has the DNA TGTGCCAGCAGCGTAGGGGGGAGCTCCTACAATGAGCGGTTCTTC. This codes for CASSVGGSSYNERFF.

Remarks on this clonotype: A much more abundant neighbour one base away suggests this may be a read error. This chain joins TRBV2 and TRBJ2-1; D gene ambiguous. The V end lost 5 bases, the J end lost 9 bases, and 20 bases lay between the germline ends. This CDR3 is built from 15 residues. Germline V gene data show CDR1 as SNHLY and CDR2 as FYNNEI. CDR3 nucleotides: TGTGCCAGCAGTAAGGAACGGACCCAAAATGGTGAGCAGTTCTTC. It is translated as CASSKERTQNGEQFF.

This clonotype was detected ten times or more. The rearrangement uses TRBV11-2 and TRBJ2-5; D ambiguous. The CDR3 has 13 residues. V lost 1 base and J lost 4, with 7 bases in between. Germline values: CDR1 SGHAT, CDR2 FQNNGV. CDR3 amino acids: CASSLVWTETQYF. As DNA, the CDR3 is TGTGCCAGCAGCTTAGTATGGACAGAGACCCAGTACTTC.

This clonotype was counted between two and nine times. The CDR3 DNA reads TGCGCCTCGGGAGCAGAATCATCTGGGGCCAACGTCCTGACTTTC. This encodes CASGAESSGANVLTF. The chain recombines TRBV4-3 with TRBJ2-6, with a weak D call TRBD2 (6 bases). Between the trimmed V and J ends, which lost 11 bases and 1 base, there was a span of 15 bases. The CDR3 covers 15 residues. CDR1 is LGHNA, CDR2 YSLEER, per germline.

This clonotype was recorded a few times. A much larger clone sits a single nucleotide away, making a read error possible. V usage is TRBV5-1 and J usage is TRBJ2-5; D gene unclear. Deletions cut 3 bases from V and 4 bases from J, with 13 bases between. The CDR3 sequence is 14 residues long. The germline V gene has CDR1 SGHRS and CDR2 YFSETQ. The CDR3 coding sequence is TGCGCCAGCAGCTGGGCTAGGCTCGCAGAGACCCAGTACTTC. This translates into CASSWARLAETQYF.

The V call is TRBV6-1, the J call TRBJ2-5; 9 positions match TRBD1. In germline, CDR1 is MNHNS, CDR2 SASEGT. This CDR3 contains 15 residues. The trim removed 6 bases at V and 5 bases at J, leaving 10 bases unmatched. CDR3 DNA sequence: TGTGCCAGCAGGGTGGACAGGGGATGGCGGGAGACCCAGTACTTC. The encoded protein is CASRVDRGWRETQYF.

This clonotype was observed many times. The CDR3 reads CASSLRQGDSPLHF. The DNA for the CDR3 is TGCGCCAGCAGCCTACGGCAGGGTGATTCACCCCTCCACTTT. The rearrangement uses TRBV5-1 and TRBJ1-6; the D gene is possibly TRBD1 (5 bases). Trimming cost V 4 bases and J 8 bases, with 13 bases left between them. Per germline, CDR1 SGHRS and CDR2 YFSETQ. The CDR3 covers 14 residues. Full variable domain (missing parts from reference TRBV5-1 and TRBJ1-6): KAGVTQTPRYLIKTRGQQVTLSCSPISGHRSVSWYQQTPGQGLQFLFEYFSETQRNKGNFPGRFSGRQFSNSRSEMNVSTLELGDSALYLCASSLRQGDSPLHFGNGTRLTVT.

This clonotype came up many times. The V gene is TRBV3-1, the J gene TRBJ1-2; 7 positions match TRBD1. The CDR3 length is 13 residues. In germline, CDR1 is LGHDT, CDR2 YNNKEL (reference sequence). V shed 4 bases, J shed 7 bases, and the junction held 6 bases outside the gene matches. The CDR3 reads CASSLLDRSGYTF. The CDR3 region has the DNA TGTGCCAGCAGCCTCCTGGACAGGAGTGGCTACACCTTC.

This clonotype was observed many times. The rearrangement uses TRBV20-1 and TRBJ2-3; 10 nucleotides agree with TRBD2. The CDR3 loop spans 13 amino acids. Germline assignment: CDR1 DFQATT and CDR2 SNEGSKA (reference sequence). The junction had 3 bases not matched to a gene; V was cut back by 6 bases and J by 3 bases. Here the CDR3 DNA reads TGCAGTGCGAGCGGGGGGGAGACAGATACGCAGTATTTT. This sequence encodes CSASGGETDTQYF.

Comments on this clonotype: An end of the junction does not agree with germline; a read error may underlie this. The chain employs TRBV2 and TRBJ2-5; D is unclear. The CDR3 covers 15 residues. Germline values: CDR1 SNHLY, CDR2 FYNNEI. Here the CDR3 reads CASSEESAPSGTQYF. CDR3 DNA sequence: TGTGCTAGCAGTGAAGAGTCAGCCCCCTCGGGGACCCAGTACTTC.

About this clonotype: A read error may explain this, as a much larger clone is one base away. The gene calls are TRBV28 and TRBJ2-1; TRBD1 might be the D (5 bases). CDR1 MDHEN and CDR2 SYDVKM come from the germline V gene. This CDR3 has 17 residues. CDR3 bases: TGTGCCAGCAGTTCCGACAGAACCCCCCTTCGACGGAATGACCAGTTCTTC. Protein: CASSSDRTPLRRNDQFF.

CDR3 protein: CASSPWYREGSNYGYTF. The CDR3 nucleotides are TGTGCCAGCAGCCCATGGTACAGGGAAGGAAGTAACTATGGCTACACCTTC. The chain combines TRBV7-9 with TRBJ1-2, with D possibly being TRBD1 (6 bases). Per the germline V gene, CDR1 is SEHNR and CDR2 is FQNEAQ (reference sequence). The CDR3 consists of 17 residues. V lost 5 bases and J 1 base, leaving 20 bases between the germline ends.

The J gene is TRBJ2-6, the V gene TRBV2; possibly TRBD2 for D (7 bases). This CDR3 has 14 residues. Germline assignment: CDR1 SNHLY and CDR2 FYNNEI. The V end lost 9 bases, the J end lost 4 bases, and 13 bases lay between the germline ends. The CDR3 spells CARAGAPGANVLTF. As DNA, the CDR3 is TGTGCCAGGGCGGGGGCCCCCGGGGCCAACGTCCTGACTTTC.

For this clonotype: A junction end diverges from the germline sequence, so it may reflect a read error. The V gene is TRBV7-2, the J gene TRBJ1-1; D unclear. The CDR3 is 15 residues long. Germline CDR1 and CDR2: SGHTA and FQGNSA. The CDR3, as DNA: TGTGCCAGCAGCCCAGATCGTAGGTCGAACACTGAGGCTTTCTTT. Its protein product is CASSPDRRSNTEAFF.

In its sample, this clonotype was seen a few times. This sequence joins TRBV25-1 and TRBJ1-5; D unresolved. The CDR3 runs 15 residues. The ends were cut back, 1 base at V and 6 bases at J, with 13 bases in the middle. CDR1 and CDR2 from the germline V gene are MGHDK and SYGVNS. CDR3 in DNA: TGTGCCAGCAGTGAATCTTTCGTCGTTGGTCAGCCCCAGCATTTT. It encodes CASSESFVVGQPQHF.